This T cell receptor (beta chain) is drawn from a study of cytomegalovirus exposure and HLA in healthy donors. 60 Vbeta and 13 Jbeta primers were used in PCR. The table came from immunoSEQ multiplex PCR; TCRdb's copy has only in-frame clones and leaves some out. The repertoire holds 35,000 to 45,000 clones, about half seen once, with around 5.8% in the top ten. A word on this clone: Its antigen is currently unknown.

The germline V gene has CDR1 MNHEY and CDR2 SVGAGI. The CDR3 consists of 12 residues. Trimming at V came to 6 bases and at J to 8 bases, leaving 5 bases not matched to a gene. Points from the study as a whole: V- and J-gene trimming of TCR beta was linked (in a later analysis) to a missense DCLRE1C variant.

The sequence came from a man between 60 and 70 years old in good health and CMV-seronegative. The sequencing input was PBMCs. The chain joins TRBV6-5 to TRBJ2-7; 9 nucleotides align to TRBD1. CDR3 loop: CASSRDREKQYF. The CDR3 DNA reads TGTGCCAGCAGCCGGGACAGGGAAAAGCAGTACTTC.